This T cell receptor (beta chain) was sequenced for a study of technical replicates of blood from a few donors. This clone was observed a single time. Germline-derived CDR1 and CDR2 are KGHSH and LQKENI. This CDR3 spans 20 amino acids. The trim removed 3 bases at V and 1 base at J, leaving 15 bases unmatched. Some clones are missing from TCRdb's copy, which holds only in-frame ones; the method was immunoSEQ multiplex PCR. The top ten hold 0.22% of the sample, which has more than 90,000 clones, 90% to 96% seen once. The sequencing sample was made of T cells isolated from PBMCs. The sequence was collected from a human donor in good health. J is TRBJ2-2 and V is TRBV18, with 9 bases matching TRBD2. CDR3: CASSPDPGLSAGGNTGELFF. In DNA form, the CDR3 reads TGTGCCAGCTCACCCGATCCCGGGTTGTCAGCGGGAGGGAACACCGGGGAGCTGTTTTTT.